This paragraph covers one T cell receptor (beta chain) sequence. The target antigen is unknown. These data belong to a study of T cells after yellow fever vaccination. The overall study: Preparation of the low-cell-number fractions used SMART-Seq v4 Ultra Low Input. Study-level findings and limits: Weaker in magnitude, the secondary response showed a faster peak on day 5 versus 15. It was a small share of clonotypes that appeared in both CD4 and CD8 compartments.

Per the germline V gene, CDR1 is GTSNPN and CDR2 is SVGIG (reference sequence). The CDR3 has 12 amino acids. The V end lost 2 bases, the J end lost 5 bases, and 7 bases lay between the germline ends. TCR cDNA was made by 5'RACE template switching, adding a universal primer site and UMIs. TCRdb reanalysed the 5' RACE reads using MiXCR and keeps one entry per CDR3 protein. This sample has about 550,000 distinct CDR3 sequences, with under 25% found just once. Material: PBMCs, obtained 15 days after the yellow fever booster vaccination. J is TRBJ1-5 and V is TRBV30; D is unclear. The sequence was obtained from a man aged 30 to 45 who received the YFV17D yellow fever vaccine. CDR3 protein: CAWSRPYQPQHF. CDR3 nucleotides: TGTGCCTGGAGTAGGCCCTATCAGCCCCAGCATTTT.